This T cell receptor beta chain was found in a study of blood T cell repertoires in COVID-19. Turning to the study itself: Researchers got acute and convalescent COVID-19 samples from the United States, Italy and Spain.

Some clones are missing from TCRdb's copy, which holds only in-frame ones; the method was immunoSEQ multiplex PCR. The table lists approximately 110,000 clones, more than 80% of them singletons. The CDR3 is 16 residues long. V lost 11 bases, J lost 1 base, and 8 bases stayed unmatched. This TCR derives from a woman over 75 with COVID-19, enrolled during active disease. This sequence joins TRBV23-1 and TRBJ2-2; TRBD2 matches 12 bases. TRBV23-1 is an ORF for which the function is uncertain. The sequenced material came from peripheral blood. CDR3 loop: CAPHATSGGNTGELFF. Written as DNA, the CDR3 is TGCGCCCCCCATGCGACTAGCGGGGGGAACACCGGGGAGCTGTTTTTT.